These T cell receptor beta chains were read from a single sample in a study of OX40 agonist ivuxolimab in advanced cancers. Using immunoSEQ multiplex PCR, the repertoire was profiled, and TCRdb retains in-frame clones only, with some absent. Among fewer than 70,000 clones listed, under 90% were seen once. The sequenced sample was CD4+ or CD8+ T cells sorted from blood, obtained in a trial of the OX40 agonist ivuxolimab. The receptors stem from an adult with an advanced solid tumor such as melanoma, head and neck, liver or kidney cancer. The CDR3 runs from the conserved cysteine through the conserved F or W. Fields, in order: V gene, clone size, D gene, J gene, CDR3 protein, CDR3 DNA. D genes are given only for firm matches. Rows give clone size only sometimes, using once, few, many, or a class for an expanded clone.

TRBV4-3	-	-	TRBJ2-7	CASSRSSGGAYEQYF	TGCGCCAGCAGCCGATCAAGCGGAGGGGCCTACGAGCAGTACTTC
TRBV30	-	-	TRBJ1-1	CAWSTMNTEAFF	TGTGCCTGGTCGACAATGAACACTGAAGCTTTCTTT
TRBV7-9	-	TRBD2	TRBJ2-1	CASSLNLAGPLGNEQFF	TGTGCCAGCAGCTTAAACCTAGCGGGGCCCCTAGGGAATGAGCAGTTCTTC
TRBV6-5	few	TRBD2	TRBJ2-5	CASSYWASGGEETQYF	TGTGCCAGCAGTTACTGGGCTAGCGGGGGGGAAGAGACCCAGTACTTC
TRBV5-1	-	TRBD1	TRBJ2-2	CASSRGQGANTGELFF	TGCGCCAGCAGCAGGGGACAGGGGGCGAACACCGGGGAGCTGTTTTTT
TRBV5-8	-	TRBD1	TRBJ1-6	CASSFDRGYNSPLHF	TGTGCCAGCAGCTTCGACAGGGGGTACAATTCACCCCTCCACTTT
TRBV7-9	once	TRBD1	TRBJ2-7	CASSASGTGDRPQYF	TGTGCCAGCAGCGCCTCCGGGACAGGGGATCGGCCGCAGTACTTC
TRBV7-8	-	TRBD1	TRBJ1-5	CASTFRDRDQPQHF	TGTGCCAGCACCTTCCGGGACAGGGATCAGCCCCAGCATTTT
TRBV2	-	-	TRBJ2-5	CASRGAQETQYF	TGTGCCAGCAGGGGTGCCCAAGAGACCCAGTACTTC
TRBV6-8	-	-	TRBJ1-1	CASSCHVEAFF	TGTGCCAGCAGTTGCCATGTTGAAGCTTTCTTT
TRBV6-5	-	TRBD1	TRBJ2-7	CASSRDRGEQYF	TGTGCCAGCAGTCGGGACAGGGGCGAGCAGTACTTC
TRBV27	once	TRBD1	TRBJ1-2	CASSSDRAYGYTF	TGTGCCAGCAGTTCGGACAGGGCATATGGCTACACCTTC
TRBV27	-	-	TRBJ1-4	CASSRQRNEKLFF	TGTGCCAGCAGTCGACAGCGAAATGAAAAACTGTTTTTT
TRBV7-2	-	-	TRBJ1-5	CASSSGDALDSNQPQHF	TGTGCCAGCAGCTCTGGCGATGCGTTAGATAGCAATCAGCCCCAGCATTTT
TRBV10-3	-	TRBD2	TRBJ2-7	CAISERGTSLHEQYF	TGTGCCATCAGTGAAAGGGGGACTAGTCTTCACGAGCAGTACTTC
TRBV18	-	TRBD1	TRBJ2-2	CASSPFDRAGTGELFF	TGTGCCAGCTCACCTTTCGACAGGGCCGGCACCGGGGAGCTGTTTTTT
TRBV7-9	once	TRBD2	TRBJ2-5	CASRRTSGYGRETQYF	TGTGCCAGCAGGAGGACTAGCGGTTACGGGCGGGAGACCCAGTACTTC
TRBV9	few	TRBD2	TRBJ2-6	CASRSTGGSGANVLTF	TGTGCCAGCAGATCCACGGGGGGATCTGGGGCCAACGTCCTGACTTTC
TRBV7-2	-	-	TRBJ2-6	CASSLWTASSGANVLTF	TGTGCCAGCAGCTTATGGACCGCCAGCTCTGGGGCCAACGTCCTGACTTTC
TRBV7-9	-	TRBD2	TRBJ2-2	CASSAGLAAGELFF	TGTGCCAGCAGCGCGGGACTAGCGGCCGGGGAGCTGTTTTTT
TRBV6-4	once	-	TRBJ1-2	CASSEEWGSGYTF	TGTGCCAGCAGTGAGGAGTGGGGCAGTGGCTACACCTTC
TRBV19	-	TRBD1	TRBJ2-7	CASSMGTGGAYEQYF	TGTGCCAGTAGTATGGGGACAGGGGGCGCCTACGAGCAGTACTTC
TRBV4-2	-	-	TRBJ2-5	CASSPPRGGVETQYF	TGTGCCAGCAGCCCCCCCAGGGGGGGGGTCGAGACCCAGTACTTC
TRBV7-9	-	TRBD2	TRBJ2-3	CASSLGRFSTSGNTDTQYF	TGTGCCAGCAGCTTAGGAAGGTTTTCGACTAGCGGGAACACAGATACGCAGTATTTT
TRBV5-5	-	-	TRBJ1-2	CASSLAPTAYGYTF	TGTGCCAGCAGCTTGGCCCCGACAGCCTATGGCTACACCTTC
TRBV18	-	-	TRBJ1-3	CASSPPARSGNTIYF	TGTGCCAGCTCACCACCGGCCCGCTCTGGAAACACCATATATTTT
TRBV5-4	-	TRBD2	TRBJ2-3	CASSGGGTSRDTQYF	TGTGCCAGCAGCGGGGGGGGGACTAGTAGGGATACGCAGTATTTT
TRBV4-1	-	-	TRBJ2-7	CASSQVGQETYEQYF	TGCGCCAGCAGCCAAGTAGGCCAGGAGACCTACGAGCAGTACTTC
TRBV5-8	-	-	TRBJ1-2	CASSIREDYGYTF	TGTGCCAGCAGCATCAGGGAGGACTATGGCTACACCTTC
TRBV29-1	-	TRBD2	TRBJ2-3	CSERLAGGPDTQYF	TGCAGCGAACGACTAGCGGGAGGGCCAGATACGCAGTATTTT
TRBV6-5	-	-	TRBJ1-1	CASSPWTANTEAFF	TGTGCCAGCAGCCCCTGGACAGCGAACACTGAAGCTTTCTTT
TRBV28	once	-	TRBJ1-2	CASLEEENYGYTF	TGTGCCAGCCTCGAGGAGGAAAACTATGGCTACACCTTC
TRBV4-1	-	-	TRBJ2-1	CASSRDSYNEQFF	TGCGCCAGCAGCCGAGACAGTTACAATGAGCAGTTCTTC